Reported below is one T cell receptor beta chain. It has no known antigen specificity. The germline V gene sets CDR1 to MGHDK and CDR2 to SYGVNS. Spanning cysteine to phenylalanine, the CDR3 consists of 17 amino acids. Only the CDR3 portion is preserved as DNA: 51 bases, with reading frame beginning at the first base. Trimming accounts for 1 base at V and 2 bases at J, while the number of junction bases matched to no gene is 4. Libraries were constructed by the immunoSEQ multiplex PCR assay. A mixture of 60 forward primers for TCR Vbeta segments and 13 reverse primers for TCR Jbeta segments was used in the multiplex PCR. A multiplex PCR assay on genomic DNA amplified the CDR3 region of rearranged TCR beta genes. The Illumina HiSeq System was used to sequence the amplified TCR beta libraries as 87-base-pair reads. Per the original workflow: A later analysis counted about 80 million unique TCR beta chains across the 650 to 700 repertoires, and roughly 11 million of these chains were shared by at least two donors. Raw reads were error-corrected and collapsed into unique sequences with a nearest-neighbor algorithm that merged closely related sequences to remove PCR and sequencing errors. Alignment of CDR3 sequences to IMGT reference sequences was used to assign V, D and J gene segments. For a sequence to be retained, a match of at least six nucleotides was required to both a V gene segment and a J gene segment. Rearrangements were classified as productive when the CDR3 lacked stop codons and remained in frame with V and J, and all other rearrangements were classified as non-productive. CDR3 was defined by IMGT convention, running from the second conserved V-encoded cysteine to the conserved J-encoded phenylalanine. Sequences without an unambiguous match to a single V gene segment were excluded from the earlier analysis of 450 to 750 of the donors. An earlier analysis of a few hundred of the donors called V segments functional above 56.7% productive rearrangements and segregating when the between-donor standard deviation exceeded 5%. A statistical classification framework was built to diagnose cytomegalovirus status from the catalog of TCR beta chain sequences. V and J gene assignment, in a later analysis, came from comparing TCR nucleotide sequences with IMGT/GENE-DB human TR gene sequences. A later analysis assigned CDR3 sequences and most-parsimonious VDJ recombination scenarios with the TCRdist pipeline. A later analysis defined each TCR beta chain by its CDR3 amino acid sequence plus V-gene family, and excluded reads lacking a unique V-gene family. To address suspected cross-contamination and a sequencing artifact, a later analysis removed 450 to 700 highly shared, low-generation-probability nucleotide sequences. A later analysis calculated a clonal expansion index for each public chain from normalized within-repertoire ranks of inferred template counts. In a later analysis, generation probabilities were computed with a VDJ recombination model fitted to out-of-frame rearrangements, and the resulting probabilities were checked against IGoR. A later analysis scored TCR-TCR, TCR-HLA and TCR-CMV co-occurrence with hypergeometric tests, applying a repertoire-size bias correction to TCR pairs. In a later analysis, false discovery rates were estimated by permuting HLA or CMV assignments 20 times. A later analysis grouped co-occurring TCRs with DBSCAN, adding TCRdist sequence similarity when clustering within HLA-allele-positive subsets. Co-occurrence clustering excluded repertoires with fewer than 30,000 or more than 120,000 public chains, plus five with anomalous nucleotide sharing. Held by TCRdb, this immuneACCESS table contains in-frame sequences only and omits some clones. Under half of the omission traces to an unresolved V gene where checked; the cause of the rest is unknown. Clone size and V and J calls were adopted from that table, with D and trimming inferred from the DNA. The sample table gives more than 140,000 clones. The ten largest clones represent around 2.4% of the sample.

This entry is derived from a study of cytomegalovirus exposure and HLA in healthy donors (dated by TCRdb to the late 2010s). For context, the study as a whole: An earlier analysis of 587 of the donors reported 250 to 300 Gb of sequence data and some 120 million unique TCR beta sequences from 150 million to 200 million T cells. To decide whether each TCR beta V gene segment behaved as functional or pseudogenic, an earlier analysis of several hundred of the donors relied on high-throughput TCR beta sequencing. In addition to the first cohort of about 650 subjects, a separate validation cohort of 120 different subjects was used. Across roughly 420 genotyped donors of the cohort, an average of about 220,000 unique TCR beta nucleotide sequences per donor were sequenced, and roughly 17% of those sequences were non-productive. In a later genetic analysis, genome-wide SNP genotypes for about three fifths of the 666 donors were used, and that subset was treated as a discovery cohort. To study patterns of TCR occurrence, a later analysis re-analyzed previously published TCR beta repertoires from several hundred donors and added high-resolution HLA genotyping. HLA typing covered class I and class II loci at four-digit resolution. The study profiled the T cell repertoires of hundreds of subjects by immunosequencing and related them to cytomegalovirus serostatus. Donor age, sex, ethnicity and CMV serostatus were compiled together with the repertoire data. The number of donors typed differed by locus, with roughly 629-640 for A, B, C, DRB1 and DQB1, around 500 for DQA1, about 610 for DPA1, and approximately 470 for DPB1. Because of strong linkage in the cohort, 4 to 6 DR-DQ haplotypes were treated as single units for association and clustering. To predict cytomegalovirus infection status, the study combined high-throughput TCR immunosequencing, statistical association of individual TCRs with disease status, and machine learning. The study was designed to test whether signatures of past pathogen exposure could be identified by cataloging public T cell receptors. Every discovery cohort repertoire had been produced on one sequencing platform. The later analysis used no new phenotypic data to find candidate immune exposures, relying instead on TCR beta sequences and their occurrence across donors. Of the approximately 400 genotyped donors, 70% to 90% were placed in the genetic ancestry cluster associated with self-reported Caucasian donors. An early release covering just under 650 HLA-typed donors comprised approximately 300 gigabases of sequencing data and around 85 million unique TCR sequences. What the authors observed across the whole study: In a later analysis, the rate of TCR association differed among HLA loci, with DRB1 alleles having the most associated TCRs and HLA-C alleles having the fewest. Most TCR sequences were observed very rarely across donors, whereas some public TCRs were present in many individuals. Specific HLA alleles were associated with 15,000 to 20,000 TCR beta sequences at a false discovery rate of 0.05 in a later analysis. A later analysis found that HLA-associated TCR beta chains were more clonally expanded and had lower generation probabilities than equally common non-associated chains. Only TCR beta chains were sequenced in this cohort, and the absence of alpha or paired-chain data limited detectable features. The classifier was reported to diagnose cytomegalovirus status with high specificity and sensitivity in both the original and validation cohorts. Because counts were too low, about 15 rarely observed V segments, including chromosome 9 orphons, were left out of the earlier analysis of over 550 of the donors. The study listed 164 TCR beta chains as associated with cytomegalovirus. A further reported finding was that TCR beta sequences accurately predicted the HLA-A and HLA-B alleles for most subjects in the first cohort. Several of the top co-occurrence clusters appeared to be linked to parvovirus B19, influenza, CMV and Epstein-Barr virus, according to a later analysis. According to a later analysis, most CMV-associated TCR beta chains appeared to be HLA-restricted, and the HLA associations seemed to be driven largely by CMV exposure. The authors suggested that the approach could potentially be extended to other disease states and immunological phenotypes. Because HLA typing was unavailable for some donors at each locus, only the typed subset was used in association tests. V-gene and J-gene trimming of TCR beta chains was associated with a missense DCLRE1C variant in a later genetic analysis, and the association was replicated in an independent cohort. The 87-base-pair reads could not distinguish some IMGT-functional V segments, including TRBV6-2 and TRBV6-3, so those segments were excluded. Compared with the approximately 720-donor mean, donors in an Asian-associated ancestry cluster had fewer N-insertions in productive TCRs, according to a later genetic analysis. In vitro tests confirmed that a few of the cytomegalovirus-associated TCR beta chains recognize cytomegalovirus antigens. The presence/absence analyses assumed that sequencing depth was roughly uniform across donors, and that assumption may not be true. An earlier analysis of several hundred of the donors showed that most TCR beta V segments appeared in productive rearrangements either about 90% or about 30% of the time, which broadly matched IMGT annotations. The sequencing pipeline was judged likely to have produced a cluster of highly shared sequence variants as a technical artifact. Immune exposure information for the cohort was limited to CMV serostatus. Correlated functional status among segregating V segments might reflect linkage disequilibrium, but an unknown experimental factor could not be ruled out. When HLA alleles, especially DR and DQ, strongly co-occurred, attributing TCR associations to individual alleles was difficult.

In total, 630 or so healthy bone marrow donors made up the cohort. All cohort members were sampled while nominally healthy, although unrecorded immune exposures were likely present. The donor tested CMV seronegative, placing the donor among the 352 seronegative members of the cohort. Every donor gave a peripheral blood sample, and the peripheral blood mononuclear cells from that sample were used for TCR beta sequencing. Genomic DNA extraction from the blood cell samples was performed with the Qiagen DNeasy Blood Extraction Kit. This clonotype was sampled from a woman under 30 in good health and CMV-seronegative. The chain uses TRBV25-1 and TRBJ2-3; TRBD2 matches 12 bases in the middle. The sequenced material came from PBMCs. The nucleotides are TGTGCCAGCAGTGAATTTGGACTAGCGGGATTCACAGATACGCAGTATTTT. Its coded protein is CASSEFGLAGFTDTQYF.